This T cell receptor (beta chain) was documented in a study of blood T cell repertoires in COVID-19. Across the whole study: Collection of acute and convalescent COVID-19 samples took place in the United States, Italy and Spain. The cDNA or gDNA used as material had been derived from T cells, B-cell-depleted T cells, or PBMCs.

Germline V lookup: CDR1 MDHEN, CDR2 SYDVKM. Deletions cut 3 bases from V and 4 bases from J, with 12 bases between. The CDR3 has 14 amino acids. This clone was found once. Per the original data handling: By means of reference gene primer amplification, nucleated cell counts were estimated. Here immunoSEQ multiplex PCR was the method, and the copy in TCRdb shows in-frame clones only, minus some. Clone size and V and J calls were adopted from that table, with D and trimming inferred from the DNA. The data contain 150,000 to 200,000 clones, around 77% of them seen just once; the ten biggest clones take up 17%.

The V call is TRBV28, the J call TRBJ1-2; D ambiguous. This clonotype was obtained from a man aged 55 to 70 with active or convalescent COVID-19. Specimen: peripheral blood. The CDR3: CASSLVGEGYGYTF. The DNA for the CDR3 is TGTGCCAGCAGTTTGGTCGGCGAGGGCTATGGCTACACCTTC.